A selection of T cell receptor beta chains follows, all from one sample in a study of T cells after yellow fever vaccination. TCRdb independently ran MiXCR on the 5' RACE reads; one entry per CDR3 protein. Of some 340,000 distinct CDR3 sequences listed, roughly 10% were seen once; the top ten hold about 3%. Sequenced material: CD4+ T cells sorted from PBMCs, taken 45 days after the yellow fever booster vaccination. All receptors come from a man aged 18 to 35 who received the YFV17D yellow fever vaccine. Each CDR3 is given with its conserved first and last residue. The order of the fields is clone size, J gene, V gene, D gene, CDR3 protein, CDR3 DNA. A D gene is named only where the DNA matches it firmly. Expanded clones are given a class, and other clones once, few, many or no size at all.

many	TRBJ2-3	TRBV7-8	-	CASSLAGDPSTDTQYF	TGTGCCAGCAGCTTAGCCGGGGACCCTAGCACAGATACGCAGTATTTT
-	TRBJ1-5	TRBV4-3	-	CASSQDRRDQPQHF	TGCGCCAGCAGCCAAGATCGAAGGGATCAGCCCCAGCATTTT
-	TRBJ2-5	TRBV28	-	CASSLRSGDRETQYF	TGTGCCAGCAGTTTAAGGTCAGGTGACAGAGAGACCCAGTACTTC
-	TRBJ2-3	TRBV18	TRBD2	CASSPQRGATDTQYF	TGTGCCAGCTCACCTCAGCGGGGGGCCACAGATACGCAGTATTTT
-	TRBJ2-5	TRBV12-3/TRBV12-4	TRBD1	CASSLNVGTGGAETQYF	TGTGCCAGCAGTTTGAATGTAGGGACAGGGGGCGCGGAGACCCAGTACTTC
once	TRBJ2-1	TRBV6-6	-	CASSYPWADNEQFF	TGTGCCAGCAGTTACCCCTGGGCTGATAATGAGCAGTTCTTC
few	TRBJ2-1	TRBV5-6	-	CASSLARWQGGGFF	TGTGCCAGCAGCTTGGCCAGGTGGCAGGGAGGTGGGTTCTTC
many	TRBJ2-1	TRBV7-2	TRBD1	CASSFGTGGKQFF	TGTGCCAGCAGCTTCGGGACAGGGGGGAAGCAGTTCTTC
-	TRBJ2-4	TRBV20-1	TRBD2	CSAVRLALTKNIQYF	TGCAGTGCTGTCCGACTAGCTTTGACCAAAAACATTCAGTACTTC
few	TRBJ2-2	TRBV7-2	TRBD2	CASSPRGLASTGELFF	TGTGCCAGCAGCCCCCGCGGACTAGCTTCCACCGGGGAGCTGTTTTTT
-	TRBJ1-4	TRBV7-6	-	CASSLSRTPREKLFF	TGTGCCAGCAGCTTATCTAGGACACCGCGGGAAAAACTGTTTTTT
-	TRBJ2-2	TRBV7-8	-	CASSFSRLNTGELIF	TGTGCCAGCAGCTTTTCACGGCTGAACACCGGGGAGCTGATTTTT
few	TRBJ2-7	TRBV12-3/TRBV12-4	TRBD2	CASSPSRGVSYEQYF	TGTGCCAGCAGCCCCTCGCGGGGGGTGTCCTACGAGCAGTACTTC
-	TRBJ2-5	TRBV7-9	-	CASSLVVGWTQYF	TGTGCCAGCAGCTTAGTGGTGGGATGGACCCAGTACTTC
-	TRBJ1-1	TRBV6-2/TRBV6-3	TRBD1	CASSRGFRGMNTEAFF	TGTGCCAGCAGCCGAGGTTTCAGGGGGATGAACACTGAAGCTTTCTTT
few	TRBJ2-1	TRBV4-1	TRBD2	CASSQDGRGKDNEQFF	TGCGCCAGCAGCCAAGATGGGAGGGGCAAGGACAATGAGCAGTTCTTC
few	TRBJ1-5	TRBV15	TRBD1	CATSRGQGAQPQHF	TGTGCCACCAGCAGAGGACAGGGGGCTCAGCCCCAGCATTTT
-	TRBJ2-7	TRBV20-1	-	CSARDRTRGYEQYF	TGCAGTGCTAGAGATCGGACTAGGGGGTACGAGCAGTACTTC